This T cell receptor (beta chain) comes out of a study of blood T cell repertoires in COVID-19. Germline V gene data show CDR1 as LGHDT and CDR2 as YNNKEL (reference sequence). V was clipped by 1 base and J by 1 base; unmatched bases: 2. CDR3 size: 15 residues. Produced via immunoSEQ multiplex PCR; TCRdb's table is partial and in-frame only. Of 300,000 to 350,000 clones in the sample, approximately 86% are singletons; the top ten hold 8.5% to 10%. The clonotype comes from a young woman who had recovered from COVID-19. The chain joins TRBV3-1 (or the pseudogene TRBV3-2) to TRBJ2-5, with 8 bases matching TRBD2. Sample: PBMCs or T cells enriched from blood (not recorded which). CDR3 DNA: TGTGCCAGCAGCCAAGGCGGGGGGCCCCAAGAGACCCAGTACTTC. This gives the protein CASSQGGGPQETQYF.